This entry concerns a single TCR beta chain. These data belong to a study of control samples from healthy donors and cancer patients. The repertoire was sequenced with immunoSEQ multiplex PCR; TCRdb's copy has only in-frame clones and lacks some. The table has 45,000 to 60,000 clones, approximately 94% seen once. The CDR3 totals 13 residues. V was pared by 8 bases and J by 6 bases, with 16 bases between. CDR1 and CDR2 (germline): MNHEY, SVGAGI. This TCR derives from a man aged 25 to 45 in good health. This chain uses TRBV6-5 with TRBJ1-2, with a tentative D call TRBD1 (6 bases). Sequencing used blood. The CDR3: CASAQLGGNGYTF. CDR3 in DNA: TGTGCCAGCGCCCAATTAGGGGGAAATGGCTACACCTTC.